This T cell receptor beta chain appears in the sequencing data of a study of beta chain features in type 1 diabetes. Overall study findings and caveats: Researchers reported that naive, central memory and Treg TCRB repertoires appeared more similar in patients than in healthy donors. For Type 1 diabetes patients, all four CD4+ subsets carried TCRB CDR3s that were moderately but significantly shorter.

This clone was picked up a small number of times. Its specificity is unknown. This CDR3 spans 17 amino acids. Germline CDR1 reads SGHRS; CDR2 reads YFSETQ. Germline trimming cut 0 bases from V and 2 bases from J; bases unmatched to any gene: 4. Every isolated RNA sample was fully reverse transcribed, so sequencing captured expressed TCRB transcripts. Clones were read by immunoSEQ multiplex PCR, and TCRdb kept only the in-frame ones, dropping some. The data show some 350,000 clones, approximately 13% seen once. The TCR was taken from a woman aged 18-29 years with type 1 diabetes. The genes are TRBV5-1 and TRBJ2-1, with 11 nucleotides matching TRBD2. The sample was naive CD4+ T cells from blood. CDR3 amino acids: CASSLGASGGTYNEQFF. CDR3 DNA sequence: TGCGCCAGCAGCTTGGGAGCTAGCGGGGGGACCTACAATGAGCAGTTCTTC.